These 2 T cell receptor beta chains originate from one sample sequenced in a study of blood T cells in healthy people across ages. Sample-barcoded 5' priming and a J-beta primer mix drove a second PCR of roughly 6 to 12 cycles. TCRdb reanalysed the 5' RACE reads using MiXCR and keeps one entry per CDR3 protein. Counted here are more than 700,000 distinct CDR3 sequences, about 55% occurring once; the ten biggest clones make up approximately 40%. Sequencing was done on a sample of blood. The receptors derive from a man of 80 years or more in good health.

The CDR3 bases are TGTGCCAGCAGTCGCCCGTTAGACAAGCAGTTCTTC. Its protein is CASSRPLDKQFF. V is TRBV28 and J is TRBJ2-1; no firm D call. The CDR3 is 12 residues long. Germline V gene data show CDR1 as MDHEN and CDR2 as SYDVKM. V dropped 5 bases and J dropped 11 bases, with 13 bases sitting between them.

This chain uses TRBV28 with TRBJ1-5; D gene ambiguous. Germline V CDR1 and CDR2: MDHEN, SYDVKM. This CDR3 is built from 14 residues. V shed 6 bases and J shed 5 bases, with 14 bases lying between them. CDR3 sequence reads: CASSVRAAYQPQHF. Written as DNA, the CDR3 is TGTGCCAGCAGCGTGAGGGCAGCTTATCAGCCCCAGCATTTT.